Listed here are 26 T cell receptor beta chains from one sample, sequenced in a study of blood T cell repertoires in COVID-19. Profiled with immunoSEQ multiplex PCR; TCRdb holds only in-frame clones, not every one. The sample shows 250,000 to 350,000 clones, 80% to 90% of them seen only once. Material: peripheral blood. All receptors come from a man in his thirties or forties with acute or convalescent COVID-19.

V usage is TRBV4-2 and J usage is TRBJ1-2; weak D call: TRBD1 (5 bases). The CDR3 has 12 residues. The V and J ends lost 8 bases and 6 bases respectively, with 13 bases between them. CDR1 and CDR2 (germline): LGHNA, YNFKEQ. DNA of the CDR3: TGTGCCAGCGGAAGGGGAACGGATGGCTACACCTTC. This gives the protein CASGRGTDGYTF.

This clone was detected once. V is TRBV11-2 and J is TRBJ1-6; the D gene is possibly TRBD1 (6 bases). This CDR3 spans 15 amino acids. Germline loops: CDR1 SGHAT, CDR2 FQNNGV. The germline V and J ends were trimmed by 6 bases and 7 bases, with 16 bases remaining between them. In nucleotides, the CDR3 is TGTGCCAGCAGAATCCTCGACAGGCCCAATTCACCCCTCCACTTT. Protein sequence: CASRILDRPNSPLHF.

The V gene is TRBV27, the J gene TRBJ1-1, with a weak D call TRBD1 (5 bases). Germline V gene lookup returns CDR1 MNHEY and CDR2 SMNVEV (reference sequence). This CDR3 comprises 15 residues. Trimming pared 8 bases from V and 2 bases from J, leaving 18 bases between. CDR3 nucleotide sequence: TGTGCCAGCCCTCCTCGGGCAGGGCATAACACTGAAGCTTTCTTT. Amino acids: CASPPRAGHNTEAFF.

The V call is TRBV28, the J call TRBJ1-5, with D tentatively TRBD1 (5 bases). CDR3 length: 15 amino acids. The V end lost 6 bases, the J end lost 2 bases, and 14 bases lay between the germline ends. Looked up from germline, CDR1 is MDHEN and CDR2 is SYDVKM. As DNA, the CDR3 is TGTGCCAGCAGCCAGAAGGGGAATGGCAATCAGCCCCAGCATTTT. Protein: CASSQKGNGNQPQHF.

The chain employs TRBV6-1 and TRBJ2-1; 13 bases fit TRBD2. Germline CDR1 is MNHNS and CDR2 is SASEGT. J gave up 4 bases and V 4 bases, and 7 bases lay outside the gene matches. This CDR3 contains 17 residues. The CDR3 sequence is CASSGLAGGRRYNEQFF. CDR3 coding DNA: TGTGCCAGCAGTGGACTAGCGGGAGGCCGCAGATACAATGAGCAGTTCTTC.

J is TRBJ2-6 and V is TRBV11-3, with D uncertain. Germline V gene data show CDR1 as SGHNT and CDR2 as YENEEA. V lost 0 bases and J 1 base, leaving 19 bases between the germline ends. The CDR3 covers 20 residues. CDR3 nucleotides: TGTGCCAGCAGCTTAGAGGGTGGCTTTTGGTTACAGTCTGGGGCCAACGTCCTGACTTTC. It specifies CASSLEGGFWLQSGANVLTF.

The genes are TRBV18 and TRBJ1-4, with D perhaps matching TRBD1 (5 bases). V lost 5 bases, J lost 4 bases, and 14 bases lay in between. The CDR3 contains 15 residues. Germline V gene lookup returns CDR1 KGHSH and CDR2 LQKENI. CDR3 in DNA: TGTGCCAGCTCAACCCGGCAGGGCCTTAATGAAAAACTGTTTTTT. It specifies CASSTRQGLNEKLFF.

This chain uses TRBV19 with TRBJ2-1, with 9 bases matching TRBD1. The germline V gene encodes CDR1 LNHDA and CDR2 SQIVND (reference sequence). The trim removed 4 bases at V and 1 base at J, leaving 11 bases unmatched. The CDR3 runs to 18 residues. CDR3 residues: CASSTWGDRVGSYNEQFF. In DNA, the CDR3 is TGTGCCAGTAGTACATGGGGGGACAGGGTAGGGTCCTACAATGAGCAGTTCTTC.

Note on this clone: At the DNA level, this CDR3 is encoded by other sequences in the same sample as well. The genes are TRBV6-2 or TRBV6-3 and TRBJ2-1, with 7 bases that match TRBD2. V was pared by 3 bases and J by 4 bases, with 6 bases of the junction left unmatched. This CDR3 has 15 residues. CDR1 and CDR2 from the germline V gene are MNHEY and SVGEGT. The CDR3 here is CASSYRGLPYNEQFF. Written as DNA, the CDR3 is TGTGCCAGCAGTTATAGGGGACTACCTTACAATGAGCAGTTCTTC.

V usage is TRBV7-2 and J usage is TRBJ1-5, with D uncertain. V was shortened by 1 base and J by 1 base, with 11 bases between the two germline ends. The CDR3 runs 16 residues. The V gene's germline CDR1 is SGHTA and CDR2 FQGNSA. CDR3 region: CASSLGNRLSNQPQHF. CDR3 coding DNA: TGTGCCAGCAGCTTAGGAAACCGGTTGAGCAATCAGCCCCAGCATTTT.

This clone was detected only a few times. J is TRBJ1-5 and V is TRBV5-6, with 7 bases matching TRBD1. From germline, CDR1 is SGHDT and CDR2 YYEEEE. With 5 bases clipped from V and 2 bases from J, the junction kept 7 bases outside the gene matches. CDR3 length equals 15 residues. CDR3 in DNA: TGTGCCAGCAGTCTGAGGGGGCAAGGCAATCAGCCCCAGCATTTT. This sequence encodes CASSLRGQGNQPQHF.

The gene calls are TRBV19 and TRBJ2-1; TRBD1 matches at 9 bases. Germline loops: CDR1 LNHDA, CDR2 SQIVND (reference sequence). V lost 3 bases to trimming and J lost 5 bases; unmatched junction nucleotides: 5. The CDR3 length is 15 residues. CDR3 bases: TGTGCCAGTAGTATTACAGGGGGCGCCCACAATGAGCAGTTCTTC. This codes for CASSITGGAHNEQFF.

This chain links TRBV5-5 with TRBJ2-5; no reliable D call. Germline-derived CDR1 and CDR2 are SGHKS and YYEKEE (reference sequence). CDR3 length equals 13 residues. V lost 3 bases, J lost 5 bases, and 11 bases lay in between. The CDR3 DNA reads TGTGCCAGCAGCTCAGGTAGTTCGGAGACCCAGTACTTC. This encodes CASSSGSSETQYF.

J is TRBJ1-2 and V is TRBV28; D call uncertain. Trimming stripped 7 bases from V and 5 bases from J, with 17 bases between. The V gene's germline CDR1 is MDHEN and CDR2 SYDVKM. This CDR3 region has 14 residues. CDR3 in DNA: TGTGCCAGCACCTCGGGAGGGCCCTTATATGGCTACACCTTC. This sequence encodes CASTSGGPLYGYTF.

This clone was observed a few times. The chain is built from TRBV29-1 and TRBJ1-5, with D tentatively TRBD1 (6 bases). CDR3 size: 14 residues. In germline, CDR1 is SQVTM, CDR2 ANQGSEA. Trimming removed 6 bases from V and 4 bases from J, with 16 bases in between. This CDR3 is CSVIEQGSNQPQHF. The CDR3 nucleotides read TGCAGCGTAATCGAACAGGGAAGTAATCAGCCCCAGCATTTT.

The chain combines TRBV6-5 with TRBJ2-1; tentatively, D is TRBD1 (6 bases). This CDR3 has 14 amino acids. Deletions cut 2 bases from V and 6 bases from J, with 11 bases between. CDR1 is MNHEY and CDR2 is SVGAGI in the germline V gene. CDR3 loop: CASSYTPTGNEQFF. The CDR3 coding sequence is TGTGCCAGCAGTTACACCCCGACAGGCAATGAGCAGTTCTTC.

The genes are TRBV5-8 and TRBJ1-5, with D hard to call. The germline gives CDR1 SGHTS, CDR2 YDEGEE. V lost 1 base and J lost 6, with 8 bases in between. This CDR3 contains 13 residues. The CDR3 DNA sequence: TGTGCCAGCAGCTTGTTCGGGTCTCAGCCCCAGCATTTT. Protein: CASSLFGSQPQHF.

This chain links TRBV18 with TRBJ1-2, with 7 positions matching TRBD1. Trimming cost V 3 bases and J 4 bases; bases outside gene matches: 5. The CDR3 consists of 14 residues. CDR1 and CDR2 (germline): KGHSH, LQKENI. The CDR3 nucleotides read TGTGCCAGCTCACCTACCGCAGGGGGCTATGGCTACACCTTC. Its translation: CASSPTAGGYGYTF.

V and J are TRBV4-2 and TRBJ1-5; 10 bases map to TRBD1. Trimming took 0 bases from V and 4 from J; bases not matched to a gene: 3. Germline values: CDR1 LGHNA, CDR2 YNFKEQ. The CDR3 totals 16 residues. CDR3 nucleotide sequence: TGTGCCAGCAGCCAAGATGGGACAGGGGTGAATCAGCCCCAGCATTTT. Amino acid sequence: CASSQDGTGVNQPQHF.

The V call is TRBV7-6, the J call TRBJ2-1, with 7 bases identical to TRBD2. This CDR3 comprises 16 residues. CDR1 is SGHVS and CDR2 is FNYEAQ in the germline V gene. The J segment lost 4 bases and the V segment lost 0 bases, leaving 6 bases of the junction unmatched. The CDR3 loop is CASSLAKRGDYNEQFF. The CDR3 DNA is TGTGCCAGCAGCTTAGCGAAGCGGGGCGATTACAATGAGCAGTTCTTC.

Regarding this clone: Different DNA sequences within this sample yield the same CDR3. The gene calls are TRBV7-3 and TRBJ2-1, with D tentatively TRBD2 (5 bases). CDR1 and CDR2 (germline): SGHTA, FQGTGA. The CDR3 consists of 15 residues. The V end lost 6 bases, the J end lost 3 bases, and 15 bases lay between the germline ends. CDR3 nucleotides: TGTGCCAGCAGTCGGAGGCTAGCTGGCTACAATGAGCAGTTCTTC. Amino acids: CASSRRLAGYNEQFF.

V usage is TRBV7-8 and J usage is TRBJ1-5; D is unclear. V was cut by 5 bases and J by 4 bases, with 15 bases left in between. Germline CDR1 reads SGHVS; CDR2 reads FQNEAQ. The length of the CDR3 is 15 residues. CDR3 residues: CASSREYSSNQPQHF. The CDR3 DNA reads as TGTGCCAGCAGCCGAGAATATTCGTCGAATCAGCCCCAGCATTTT.

The J gene is TRBJ2-1, the V gene TRBV5-1, with 8 nucleotides matching TRBD2. Germline CDR1 is SGHRS and CDR2 is YFSETQ. The V gene end was trimmed by 0 bases and the J gene end by 9 bases; junction bases not matched to a gene: 20. There are 19 residues in the CDR3. The CDR3 sequence is CASSLGDSSRASGLTEQFF. CDR3 coding DNA: TGCGCCAGCAGCTTGGGTGACTCCAGTAGGGCTAGCGGGTTGACTGAGCAGTTCTTC.

V is TRBV21-1 and J is TRBJ1-3. TRBV21-1 is a recognized pseudogene. CDR3 length equals 14 residues. The CDR3 nucleotides are TGTGCCAGCAAACTCCGGGGTTTTGGAAACACCATATATTTT. This encodes CASKLRGFGNTIYF.

In DNA, the CDR3 is TGTGCCAGCAGTGCGAGCGGGACTTCAAATGAGCAGTTCTTC. Translated, it gives CASSASGTSNEQFF. The V gene is TRBV6-4, the J gene TRBJ2-1, with 7 bases that match TRBD2. V lost 4 bases and J lost 7; bases outside the gene matches: 7. Per germline, CDR1 MRHNA and CDR2 SNTAGT. The CDR3 is 14 residues long.

This clone was picked up one time. Other DNA sequences in this specimen translate into the identical CDR3. The chain uses TRBV3-1 (or the pseudogene TRBV3-2) and TRBJ2-3; 7 positions match TRBD2. Looked up from germline, CDR1 is LGHDT and CDR2 is YNNKEL (reference sequence). This CDR3 spans 14 amino acids. The V gene end was trimmed by 4 bases and the J gene end by 5 bases; junction bases not matched to a gene: 6. The CDR3 loop reads CASSRSGGGDTQYF. The CDR3, as DNA: TGTGCCAGCAGCCGTAGCGGCGGGGGAGATACGCAGTATTTT.